This T cell receptor beta chain was identified in a study of technical replicates of blood from a few donors. Profiling relied on immunoSEQ multiplex PCR, and the TCRdb table lists in-frame clones only, not all of them. This sample has around 60,000 clones, with more than 85% found just once. The length of the CDR3 is 18 residues. Germline assignment: CDR1 MGHRA and CDR2 YSYEKL. The V and J ends lost 3 bases and 5 bases respectively, with 25 bases between them. The V gene is TRBV4-1, the J gene TRBJ2-5; D might be TRBD1 (6 bases). Sequencing was performed on PBMCs. The source is a human donor in good health. Some clones in this sample may be carry-over from other donors' samples. In DNA form, the CDR3 reads TGCGCCAGCAGCCATGACCCCCCGAACAGGGCCCTCTGGGAGACCCAGTACTTC. It is translated as CASSHDPPNRALWETQYF.